This T cell receptor (beta chain) was recovered during a study of cytomegalovirus exposure and HLA in healthy donors (dated by TCRdb to the late 2010s). Broadly, across the study: An earlier analysis of several hundred of the donors reported 250 to 300 Gb of sequence data and roughly 110 million unique TCR beta sequences from 190 million or so T cells. Roughly 300 gigabases of sequencing data and tens of millions of unique TCR sequences were included in an early release covering around 600 HLA-typed donors. The genetic ancestry cluster associated with self-reported Caucasian donors included around 76% of the roughly 400 genotyped donors. The aim of the study was to test whether cataloging public T cell receptors could identify signatures of past pathogen exposure. The study profiled the T cell repertoires of 550 to 700 subjects by immunosequencing and related them to cytomegalovirus serostatus. Along with the roughly 610-subject first cohort, a separate validation cohort of about 110 different subjects was used. To predict cytomegalovirus infection status, the study brought together high-throughput TCR immunosequencing, statistical association of individual TCRs with disease status, and machine learning. In a later analysis, previously published TCR beta repertoires from several hundred donors were re-analyzed and high-resolution HLA genotyping was added so that TCR occurrence patterns could be studied. Rather than using new phenotypic data, the later analysis identified candidate immune exposures from TCR beta sequences and from how often those sequences occurred across donors. An earlier analysis of several hundred of the donors applied high-throughput TCR beta sequencing to assess whether each TCR beta V gene segment acted as functional or pseudogenic. Alongside the repertoire data, information on donor age, sex, ethnicity and CMV serostatus was compiled. A later genetic analysis took genome-wide SNP genotypes for 398 of the 666 donors and used that subset as a discovery cohort. Every repertoire in the discovery cohort had been generated on one and the same sequencing platform. Class I and class II HLA loci were covered by the typing at four-digit resolution. The number of donors typed differed by locus, with 629-630 for A, B, C, DRB1 and DQB1, over 500 for DQA1, 606 for DPA1, and over 400 for DPB1. A handful of DR-DQ haplotypes were handled as single units for association and clustering because linkage in the cohort was strong. Among some 410 genotyped donors of the cohort, an average of around 250,000 unique TCR beta nucleotide sequences was sequenced per donor, of which approximately 19% were non-productive.

Libraries came from the immunoSEQ multiplex PCR assay. The multiplex PCR relied on a mix of 60 forward primers for TCR Vbeta segments and 13 reverse primers for TCR Jbeta segments. A multiplex PCR assay on genomic DNA amplified the CDR3 region of rearranged TCR beta genes. Amplified TCR beta libraries were sequenced as 87-base-pair reads on the Illumina HiSeq System. In the source study's methods: A later analysis counted some 80 million unique TCR beta chains across the 550 to 750 repertoires, and roughly 9.9 million of these chains were shared by at least two donors. Raw reads were error-corrected and collapsed into unique sequences with a nearest-neighbor algorithm that merged closely related sequences to remove PCR and sequencing errors. To assign V, D and J gene segments, CDR3 sequences were aligned to IMGT reference sequences. For a sequence to be retained, a match of at least six nucleotides was required to both a V gene segment and a J gene segment. Rearrangements were classified as productive when the CDR3 lacked stop codons and remained in frame with V and J, and all other rearrangements were classified as non-productive. Following IMGT convention, CDR3 was defined as the stretch from the second conserved V-encoded cysteine to the conserved J-encoded phenylalanine. In an earlier analysis of 500 to 650 of the donors, sequences lacking an unambiguous match to a single V gene segment were excluded. An earlier analysis of about 600 of the donors called V segments functional above 56.7% productive rearrangements and segregating when the between-donor standard deviation exceeded 5%. A statistical classification framework was developed to diagnose cytomegalovirus status using the catalog of TCR beta chain sequences. V and J gene assignment, in a later analysis, came from comparing TCR nucleotide sequences with IMGT/GENE-DB human TR gene sequences. Using the TCRdist pipeline, a later analysis assigned CDR3 sequences along with most-parsimonious VDJ recombination scenarios. In a later analysis, each TCR beta chain was defined by its CDR3 amino acid sequence together with its V-gene family, and reads without a unique V-gene family were excluded. In a later analysis, 450 to 600 highly shared, low-generation-probability nucleotide sequences were removed to address suspected cross-contamination and a sequencing artifact. In a later analysis, a clonal expansion index was calculated for each public chain from normalized within-repertoire ranks of inferred template counts. In a later analysis, generation probabilities were computed with a VDJ recombination model fitted to out-of-frame rearrangements, and the resulting probabilities were checked against IGoR. In a later analysis, TCR-TCR, TCR-HLA and TCR-CMV co-occurrence was scored with hypergeometric tests, and a repertoire-size bias correction was applied to TCR pairs. In a later analysis, false discovery rates were estimated by permuting HLA or CMV assignments 20 times. In a later analysis, co-occurring TCRs were grouped with DBSCAN, and TCRdist sequence similarity was added when clustering was performed within HLA-allele-positive subsets. Repertoires with fewer than 30,000 or more than 120,000 public chains, plus five repertoires with anomalous nucleotide sharing, were excluded from co-occurrence clustering. TCRdb obtained this table from immuneACCESS and retained in-frame rearrangements with V and J assigned. These tables miss some clones; where compared with another copy, unresolved V genes account for less than half of the shortfall, and the remainder is unexplained. That table is the source of V, J and clone size, and D and trimming were worked out from the DNA. Present in this sample are under 200,000 clones, approximately 85% of which were seen just once. The ten largest clones take up over 2% of the sample.

In regard to this clone: Which antigen it targets is not known. Base qualities are missing; no much larger clone stands one base away.

The junction carries 20 bases between V and J, which are trimmed by 7 bases and 4 bases respectively. Inclusive of the bounding cysteine and phenylalanine, the CDR3 is 16 residues long. CDR3 DNA only is kept here, 48 bases in frame from base 1. Overall study results and their limits: In a later analysis, several top co-occurrence clusters were reported to appear linked to parvovirus B19, influenza, CMV and Epstein-Barr virus. The classifier was reported to diagnose cytomegalovirus status with high specificity and sensitivity in both the original and validation cohorts. Most CMV-associated TCR beta chains appeared to be HLA-restricted in a later analysis, and the HLA associations seemed to be driven largely by CMV exposure. The cohort was sequenced for TCR beta chains only, and without alpha or paired-chain data the features that could be detected were limited. A total of 150 or so TCR beta chains were listed by the study as associated with cytomegalovirus. Because HLA typing was missing for some donors at each locus, association tests included only the typed subset. Some IMGT-functional V segments, including TRBV6-2 and TRBV6-3, could not be told apart with the 87-base-pair reads, so those segments were excluded. According to a later genetic analysis, donors in an Asian-associated ancestry cluster had fewer N-insertions in productive TCRs than the approximately 700-donor mean. V-gene and J-gene trimming of TCR beta chains was associated with a missense DCLRE1C variant in a later genetic analysis, and the association was replicated in an independent cohort. A later analysis found that HLA-associated TCR beta chains were more clonally expanded and had lower generation probabilities than equally common non-associated chains. A group of highly shared sequence variants was considered likely to be a technical artifact of the sequencing pipeline. An earlier analysis of 587 of the donors showed that most TCR beta V segments appeared in productive rearrangements either about 87% or about 30% of the time, which broadly matched IMGT annotations. Specific HLA alleles were associated with around 18,000 TCR beta sequences at a false discovery rate of 0.05 in a later analysis. According to the authors, the approach could potentially be generalized to other disease states and immunological phenotypes. When HLA alleles, especially DR and DQ, strongly co-occurred, attributing TCR associations to individual alleles was difficult. Across donors, most TCR sequences were observed very rarely, whereas some public TCRs were present in many individuals. In vitro tests confirmed that a few of the cytomegalovirus-associated TCR beta chains recognize cytomegalovirus antigens. The presence/absence analyses assumed that sequencing depth was roughly uniform across donors, and that assumption may not be true. A further reported finding was that TCR beta sequences accurately predicted the HLA-A and HLA-B alleles for most subjects in the first cohort. CMV serostatus was the only immune exposure information available for the cohort. According to a later analysis, TCR association rates differed among HLA loci, with DRB1 alleles showing the most associated TCRs and HLA-C alleles showing the fewest. Linkage disequilibrium might explain the correlated functional status among segregating V segments, but an unknown experimental factor could not be ruled out. Approximately 16 rarely observed V segments, including chromosome 9 orphons, were excluded from the earlier analysis of some 590 of the donors because counts were too low.

The cohort comprised 550 to 700 healthy bone marrow donors. At the time of sampling, every cohort member was nominally healthy, though immune exposures that went unrecorded were likely present. The donor tested CMV seronegative and was one of the 352 seronegative cohort members. Every donor gave a peripheral blood sample, and the peripheral blood mononuclear cells from that sample were used for TCR beta sequencing. Genomic DNA was extracted from the blood cell samples with the Qiagen DNeasy Blood Extraction Kit. This sequence was found in a woman aged 45-65 years in good health and CMV-seronegative. Input material: PBMCs. The sequence links TRBV23-1 to TRBJ1-5; the D region possibly corresponds to TRBD1 (5 bases align). TRBV23-1 is marked as an open reading frame, function uncertain. CDR3 region: CASTPNRTQGNQPQHF. The DNA sequence is TGCGCCAGCACCCCCAACAGGACCCAGGGAAATCAGCCCCAGCATTTT.